The clone carrying this T cell receptor beta chain was seen only a few times. Its antigen is unidentified. The record originates from a study of T-cell reconstitution after alpha-beta-depleted transplantation in children. Study-wide results and limits: It was surviving recipient T cells and thymic progenitors that gave some patients high TCRbeta diversity at day 60. One year post-transplant, T-cell counts and diversity were largely derived from T cells produced anew. Approximately two months post-transplant, alpha-beta T cells reportedly originated from several hundred expanded graft clones.

This CDR3 comprises 16 residues. Trimming removed 1 base at V and 3 bases at J, with 12 bases between. Preparing the TCRbeta library involved the use of unique molecular identifiers. TCRdb analysed the PCR reads with MiXCR anew, one entry per CDR3 protein. Of about 540,000 distinct CDR3 sequences detected, 25% to 30% appear once; the ten largest clones hold 35% to 40%. This chain connects TRBV12-3 or TRBV12-4 to TRBJ1-4; D unresolved. The sample in question was PBMCs, obtained before TCRalphabeta/CD19-depleted stem cell transplant. This TCR was sampled from a boy under three years old with Wiskott-Aldrich syndrome, due to receive a stem cell transplant. CDR3 sequence: CASSLEIGEPNEKLFF. CDR3 sequence (DNA): TGTGCCAGCAGTTTAGAAATAGGAGAACCTAATGAAAAACTGTTTTTT.